What follows describes a single TCR beta chain. What antigen it recognizes has not been identified. The record has no base qualities; no much larger clone is one base away. Without any cell sorting, total RNA and DNA were co-extracted from approximately 20-30 mg of bulk tissue using the AllPrep DNA/RNA mini kit. Between late 2015 and early 2016, roughly five patients in China with histopathologically diagnosed primary liver carcinoma had surgical resection. Patients had chronic HBV infection and were treatment-naive at sampling. Each tumor was sampled at five spatially separated regions: the superior, inferior, left-lateral and right-lateral poles and the tumor centre. More than 85% viable tumor cells were found by histology in every tumor sample. Fresh tumor and adjacent tissue pieces were bisected, with one half stored in RNAlater at -80 degrees C and the other half sent for histology. In the germline V gene (reference sequence), CDR1 corresponds to DFQATT and CDR2 to SNEGSKA. The CDR3 runs 14 amino acids, cysteine and phenylalanine included. Left in the record is the CDR3 DNA by itself, 42 bases read in frame from the first base. Trimming accounts for 4 bases at V and 6 bases at J, while the number of junction bases matched to no gene is 11.

A constant-region primer and ProtoScript II reverse transcriptase were used to reverse-transcribe TCRbeta-specific cDNA from roughly 0.55 ug total RNA. Three nested multiplex PCR rounds, following a slightly modified ARM-PCR procedure, were used to build the TCRbeta libraries. The first two PCR rounds used multiplex TRBV1-TRBV30 forward primers with a Cbeta reverse primer, each for about 10 cycles. Sample barcodes and Illumina adapters were added in a final 25-cycle PCR using Deep VentR polymerase. Amplicons of 200-500 bp were gel-purified with a QIAquick gel extraction kit before sequencing. TCRbeta amplicons were sequenced on an Illumina HiSeq 2500 with 250-bp paired-end reads. Processing in the source paper ran as follows. To recover full CDR3 sequences, reads were quality-trimmed using Trimmomatic v0.33 and paired reads were then merged using FLASH v1.2.11. V, D and J germline segments were assigned to the rearranged TCRbeta sequences using MiGEC v1.2.1b. VDJtools v1.0.0 computed clonotype statistics and Shannon-Wiener diversity indices. To cut down on sampling bias, every analysis after diversity analysis relied on just the 250 most abundant clonotypes from each sample. The public reads were quality trimmed at Q25 with fastp and then assembled into clones with MiXCR by TCRdb, keeping productive beta chains. Rows with one shared CDR3 protein collapse into an entry with the most common genes and DNA. The V and J calls shown here were made by TCRdb, not taken from the authors' results. The sample table holds roughly 80,000 distinct CDR3 sequences, of which around 70% were seen once. Of the sample, 15% to 20% is held by the ten largest clones.

The data belong to a study of tumor-infiltrating lymphocytes in primary liver carcinoma (dated by TCRdb to 2015 to 2018). In the study overall: Of the five patients, three men and two women aged 30 to 69 years, four had hepatocellular carcinoma and one had combined HCC and intrahepatic cholangiocarcinoma. Tumors of the five patients were stage T1-T3 N0M0 with maximum diameters of roughly 4.2 to 10 cm. Roughly 3.5 to 7.5 million productive TCRbeta reads were obtained per sample, and no significant difference in read depth was found between tissue types. For each liver tumor, the study sampled five regions along with adjacent normal tissue and blood, and applied TCRbeta repertoire sequencing, expression microarrays and whole-exome sequencing. TCRbeta repertoire sequencing covered 35 or so specimens from 5 patients: 25 tumor regions, 5 adjacent noncancerous liver tissues and 5 peripheral blood samples. To link TCRbeta repertoire diversity with the local molecular phenotype, the 25 or so tumor region samples were profiled using Agilent mRNA microarrays. Repertoires from technical replicates were highly reproducible, with mean shared-clone rates about 0.9 and correlation coefficients above 0.95.

Broad study findings and their caveats: Only about 7.5-25% of top clones were present in all five regions of a tumor, suggesting spatial heterogeneity of tumor-infiltrating T cells. Only the TCR beta chain was sequenced, so true repertoire diversity is likely underestimated because unpaired alpha chains were not captured. Because the samples were bulk and unsorted, CD4+ and CD8+ T cell repertoires could not be compared. The study included only four to six patients, and the authors note findings should be validated in a larger study. The top 250 clones accounted for a significantly greater share of the repertoire in tumors than in blood (p = 0.039). Repertoire overlap was higher between tumor regions (mean around 36%) than tumor-adjacent (approximately 17%) or tumor-blood (about 15%) pairs, consistent with antigen-driven expansion.

The sequence links TRBV20-1 to TRBJ2-7, with 8 bases matching TRBD2. The TCR was taken from a man aged 35-49 years with primary liver carcinoma and hepatitis B virus infection. The sample was liver tumor tissue from sampling region 1. Taken with the paper, the label for cell subset or site translates to: tumor region T1, superior pole. This receptor has the CDR3 CSAILTSVVREQYF. The DNA reads as follows: TGCAGTGCTATCCTGACTAGCGTGGTCCGCGAGCAGTACTTC.